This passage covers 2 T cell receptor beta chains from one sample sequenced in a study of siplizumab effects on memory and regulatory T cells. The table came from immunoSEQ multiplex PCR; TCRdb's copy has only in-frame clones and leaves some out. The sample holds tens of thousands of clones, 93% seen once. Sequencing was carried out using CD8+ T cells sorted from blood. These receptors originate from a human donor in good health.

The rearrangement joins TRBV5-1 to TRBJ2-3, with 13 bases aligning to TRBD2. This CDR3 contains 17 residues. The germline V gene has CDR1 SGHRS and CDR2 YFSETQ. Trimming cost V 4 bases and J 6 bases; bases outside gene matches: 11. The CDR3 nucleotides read TGCGCCAGCAGCGGAGAGACTAGCGGGGGGCCCTTCGATACGCAGTATTTT. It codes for CASSGETSGGPFDTQYF.

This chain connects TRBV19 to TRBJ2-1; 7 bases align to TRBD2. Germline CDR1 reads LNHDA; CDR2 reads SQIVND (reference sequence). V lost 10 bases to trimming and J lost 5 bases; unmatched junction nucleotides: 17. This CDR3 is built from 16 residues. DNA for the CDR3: TGTGCCACCACCCAAGGATGGCGGGAGATAAACAATGAGCAGTTCTTC. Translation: CATTQGWREINNEQFF. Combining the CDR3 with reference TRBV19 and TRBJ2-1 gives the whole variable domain DGGITQSPKYLFRKEGQNVTLSCEQNLNHDAMYWYRQDPGQGLRLIYYSQIVNDFQKGDIAEGYSVSREKKESFPLTVTSAQKNPTAFYLCATTQGWREINNEQFFGPGTRLTVL.